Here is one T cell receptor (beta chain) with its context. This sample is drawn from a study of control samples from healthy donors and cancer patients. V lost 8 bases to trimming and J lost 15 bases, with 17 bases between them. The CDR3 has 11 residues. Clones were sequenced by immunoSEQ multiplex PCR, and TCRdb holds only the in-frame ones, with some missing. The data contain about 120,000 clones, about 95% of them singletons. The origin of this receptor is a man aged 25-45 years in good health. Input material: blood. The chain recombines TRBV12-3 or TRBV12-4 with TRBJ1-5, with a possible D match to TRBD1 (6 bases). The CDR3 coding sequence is TGTGCCAGCGGAGGGGGTAGTCTAATGCATTTT. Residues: CASGGGSLMHF.